This T cell receptor (beta chain) is drawn from a study of memory CD4+ T cells and cytomegalovirus serostatus. Study in general: This sample comes from healthy Belgian adults, roughly 9 CMV seropositive, roughly 22 seronegative. Findings and limits, study-wide: Of under 200 reported CMV TCRbeta sequences, around 62 were found in memory CD4+ repertoires. A US-trained random forest predicted CMV serostatus with median AUC about 0.92.

Per germline, CDR1 MRHNA and CDR2 SNTAGT. Trimming took 2 bases from V and 6 from J, leaving 9 bases between them. The CDR3 totals 13 residues. The sort gate was single viable CD3+CD4+CD8-CD45RO+ cells for memory CD4+ T cells. Serostatus was set by detecting CMV pp150, pp28, p38, p52 IgG. As to this clone: Its antigen is not identified.

Data came from immunoSEQ multiplex PCR; TCRdb stores just in-frame clones and leaves some out. This repertoire shows around 54,000 clones, about 68% found once; its top ten account for about 2.6%. Sequenced sample: memory CD4+ T cells from blood. The V gene is TRBV6-4, the J gene TRBJ2-3, with D unresolved. The TCR originated in an adult in good health and CMV-seropositive. The CDR3 DNA sequence: TGTGCCAGCAGTGACGGGTCGTGGGATACGCAGTATTTT. This gives the protein CASSDGSWDTQYF.